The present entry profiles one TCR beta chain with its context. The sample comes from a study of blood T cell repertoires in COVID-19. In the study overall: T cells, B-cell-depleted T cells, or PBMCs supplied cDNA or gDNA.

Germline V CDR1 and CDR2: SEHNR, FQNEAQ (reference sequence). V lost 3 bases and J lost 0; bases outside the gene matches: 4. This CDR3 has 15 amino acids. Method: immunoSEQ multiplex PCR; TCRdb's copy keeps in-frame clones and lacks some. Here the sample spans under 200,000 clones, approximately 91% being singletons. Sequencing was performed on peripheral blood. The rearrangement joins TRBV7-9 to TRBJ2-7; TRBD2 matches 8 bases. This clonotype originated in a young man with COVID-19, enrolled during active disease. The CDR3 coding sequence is TGTGCCAGCAGCTTTCGAACTAGCGGCTCCTACGAGCAGTACTTC. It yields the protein CASSFRTSGSYEQYF. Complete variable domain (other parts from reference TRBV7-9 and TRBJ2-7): DTGVSQNPRHKITKRGQNVTFRCDPISEHNRLYWYRQTLGQGPEFLTYFQNEAQLEKSRLLSDRFSAERPKGSFSTLEIQRTEQGDSAMYLCASSFRTSGSYEQYFGPGTRLTVT.